These 9 T cell receptor beta chains were all obtained from the same sample, sequenced in a study of T cell responses to AZD1222 COVID-19 vaccine. Generated by immunoSEQ multiplex PCR, the TCRdb table keeps only in-frame clones and is missing some. The repertoire holds about 120,000 clones, with about 88% as singletons. The specimen was peripheral blood, collected 28 days after the second AZD1222 dose. These receptors originate from an adult who received the AZD1222 COVID-19 vaccine.

The J gene is TRBJ2-7, the V gene TRBV10-3; TRBD2 might be the D (7 bases). Germline V gene data show CDR1 as ENHRY and CDR2 as SYGVKD. CDR3 length equals 16 residues. Trimming removed 3 bases from V and 0 bases from J, with 15 bases in between. The CDR3 nucleotides read TGTGCCATCAGTGACTCCTCGGCGGGGGCCTCCTACGAGCAGTACTTC. This encodes CAISDSSAGASYEQYF.

The gene calls are TRBV4-3 and TRBJ1-6; D is uncertain. The germline V and J ends were trimmed by 0 bases and 7 bases, with 10 bases remaining between them. This CDR3 comprises 15 residues. Germline assignment: CDR1 LGHNA and CDR2 YSLEER. The CDR3 nucleotides are TGCGCCAGCAGCCAAGATGGCCAGCCGAATTCACCCCTCCACTTT. This encodes CASSQDGQPNSPLHF.

The chain couples TRBV29-1 to TRBJ1-1; 7 bases are shared with TRBD1. Germline-derived CDR1 and CDR2 are SQVTM and ANQGSEA. There are 14 residues in the CDR3. The trim removed 0 bases at V and 6 bases at J, leaving 7 bases unmatched. The CDR3 loop reads CSVEDIGGSSEAFF. The CDR3 DNA sequence: TGCAGCGTTGAAGATATAGGGGGCTCCTCTGAAGCTTTCTTT.

The CDR3 DNA reads as TGCAGCTTCCGGGGAGACTCGAGGGAGCAGTACTTC. Translation gives CSFRGDSREQYF. The rearrangement uses TRBV29-1 and TRBJ2-7; D is perhaps TRBD2 (5 bases). There are 12 residues in the CDR3. Germline V gene sequence: CDR1 SQVTM, CDR2 ANQGSEA. V shed 8 bases and J shed 7 bases, with 18 bases lying between them.

The chain uses TRBV11-3 and TRBJ2-3; D is undetermined. Trimming pared 0 bases from V and 2 bases from J, leaving 12 bases between. Germline lookup yields CDR1 SGHNT and CDR2 YENEEA. The CDR3 has 16 residues. CDR3 protein: CASSLDIQTHTDTQYF. The CDR3 coding sequence is TGTGCCAGCAGCTTAGATATTCAGACCCACACAGATACGCAGTATTTT.

The chain recombines TRBV15 with TRBJ1-4, with unresolved D. Trimming left V 1 base short and J 8 bases short, with 11 bases between. The CDR3 runs to 14 residues. The germline gives CDR1 LNHNV, CDR2 YYDKDF (reference sequence). CDR3 region: CATSRGGEREKLFF. CDR3 DNA sequence: TGTGCCACCAGCAGAGGGGGTGAAAGGGAAAAACTGTTTTTT.

The rearrangement uses TRBV5-4 and TRBJ1-6; D possibly corresponds to TRBD1 (5 bases). Germline CDR1 reads SGHNT; CDR2 reads YYREEE (reference sequence). Trimming pared 0 bases from V and 6 bases from J, leaving 10 bases between. The CDR3 loop spans 15 amino acids. The CDR3: CASSLVGVGNSPLHF. Written as DNA, the CDR3 is TGTGCCAGCAGCTTGGTAGGGGTCGGTAATTCACCCCTCCACTTT.

This sequence joins TRBV11-3 and TRBJ2-2; 16 nucleotides agree with TRBD2. Germline lookup yields CDR1 SGHNT and CDR2 YENEEA. There are 16 residues in the CDR3. Losses at the gene ends were 4 bases for V and 6 bases for J; bases not matched to a gene: 2. CDR3 in DNA: TGTGCCAGCAGCTCCGGGACTAGCGGGGGGGCCGGGGAGCTGTTTTTT. Its protein product is CASSSGTSGGAGELFF.

Only one count was recorded for this clone. V and J are TRBV18 and TRBJ1-3; D remains unclear. Germline V gives CDR1 KGHSH, CDR2 LQKENI. This CDR3 has 14 residues. V was clipped by 6 bases and J by 0 bases, with 9 bases between them. CDR3 sequence: CASSTQNSGNTIYF. The DNA of the CDR3 is TGTGCCAGCTCGACCCAGAACTCTGGAAACACCATATATTTT.